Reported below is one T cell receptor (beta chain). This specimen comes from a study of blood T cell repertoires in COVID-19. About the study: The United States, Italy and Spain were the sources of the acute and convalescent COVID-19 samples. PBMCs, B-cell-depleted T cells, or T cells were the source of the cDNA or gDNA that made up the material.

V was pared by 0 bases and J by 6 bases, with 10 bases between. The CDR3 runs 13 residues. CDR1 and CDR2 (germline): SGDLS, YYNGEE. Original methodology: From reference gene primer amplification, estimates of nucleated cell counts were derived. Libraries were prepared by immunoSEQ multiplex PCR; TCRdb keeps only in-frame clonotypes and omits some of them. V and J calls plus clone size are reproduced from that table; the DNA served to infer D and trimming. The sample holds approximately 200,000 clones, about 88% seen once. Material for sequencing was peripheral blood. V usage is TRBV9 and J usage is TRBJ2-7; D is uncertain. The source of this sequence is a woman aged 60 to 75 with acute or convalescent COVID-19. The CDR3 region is CASSVAGSREQYF. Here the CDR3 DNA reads TGTGCCAGCAGCGTAGCAGGCTCTCGCGAGCAGTACTTC. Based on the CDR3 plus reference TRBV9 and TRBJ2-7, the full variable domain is DSGVTQTPKHLITATGQRVTLRCSPRSGDLSVYWYQQSLDQGLQFLIQYYNGEERAKGNILERFSAQQFPDLHSELNLSSLELGDSALYFCASSVAGSREQYFGPGTRLTVT.